This T cell receptor beta chain is drawn from a study of Ad26.COV2.S vaccination and SARS-CoV-2 variants. Points on this clone: As yet, its antigen is unknown.

Profiled with immunoSEQ multiplex PCR; TCRdb holds only in-frame clones, not every one. This table has approximately 240,000 clones, approximately 87% appearing once. The treatment was: approximately 18 received Ad26.COV2.S at low or high dose, single or two shots; several received placebo; per-sample allocation not given. Specimen acquisition occurred on day 63 following the initial vaccine or placebo injection. Recruitment in Boston yielded a donor of adult age, 18-55 years. Whole-study results and caveats: Placebo and vaccine recipients had non-spike TCR breadth that was similar. Substantial response breadth was reportedly seen for spike-specific CD8+ and CD4+ T cells after vaccination. Possible underestimation of total T cell responses by the TCR breadth and depth analyses was noted.

Germline V CDR1 and CDR2: MGHRA, YSYEKL. This CDR3 region has 16 residues. V dropped 5 bases and J dropped 2; count of bases not matched to a gene: 6. The clonotype originates from a person between 18 and 60 years old who received the Ad26.COV2.S COVID-19 vaccine or a placebo. Here the sequenced sample was peripheral blood, taken in a trial of Ad26.COV2.S vaccine versus placebo. V usage is TRBV4-1 and J usage is TRBJ1-3, with 10 bases identical to TRBD1. The CDR3 coding sequence is TGCGCCAGCAGCGAATCCGGGACAGGGGCTGGAAACACCATATATTTT. It encodes CASSESGTGAGNTIYF.